This passage covers 13 T cell receptor beta chains from one sample sequenced in a study of shared clonotypes between healthy human individuals. The table came from immunoSEQ multiplex PCR; TCRdb's copy has only in-frame clones and leaves some out. The sample records roughly 1.5 million clones, 98% being singletons. Material for sequencing was naive CD4+ T cells sorted from blood. Indicated subset: CD45RA+ positively selected. Source of these receptors: a man aged 25-45 years in good health.

This rearrangement joins TRBV7-6 to TRBJ2-7, with D possibly TRBD1 on 6 matching bases. Trimming pared 5 bases from V and 1 base from J, leaving 12 bases between. The germline gives CDR1 SGHVS, CDR2 FNYEAQ. The CDR3 contains 14 residues. CDR3 bases: TGTGCCAGCAGCCCTACCGACAGGTCCTACGAGCAGTACTTC. This sequence encodes CASSPTDRSYEQYF.

The chain is built from TRBV4-3 and TRBJ2-6; TRBD1 might be the D (6 bases). V was trimmed by 11 bases and J by 0 bases, leaving 17 bases between them. Germline CDR1 LGHNA, CDR2 YSLEER. This CDR3 has 16 residues. CDR3 nucleotides: TGCGCCGGTACAGGGTATGGGTCCTCTGGGGCCAACGTCCTGACTTTC. It is translated as CAGTGYGSSGANVLTF.

The CDR3 region is CATSSSLGISYEQYF. The CDR3 bases are TGTGCCACCAGCAGTTCGTTGGGGATTTCCTACGAGCAGTACTTC. The chain employs TRBV15 and TRBJ2-7; no reliable D call. Germline CDR1 is LNHNV and CDR2 is YYDKDF (reference sequence). The CDR3 is 15 amino acids. V was clipped by 3 bases and J by 1 base, with 13 bases between them.

This chain links TRBV2 with TRBJ2-1; a possible D gene is TRBD2 (5 bases). This CDR3 has 15 amino acids. Germline-derived CDR1 and CDR2 are SNHLY and FYNNEI. V was clipped by 2 bases and J by 7 bases, with 15 bases between them. CDR3 nucleotide sequence: TGTGCCAGCAGTGAAACGGCTAGCCTGGATAATGAGCAGTTCTTC. Translating it yields CASSETASLDNEQFF.

The chain uses TRBV30 and TRBJ1-5; no clear D gene. The CDR3 spans 16 residues. V shed 0 bases and J shed 0 bases, with 12 bases lying between them. Germline V CDR1 and CDR2: GTSNPN, SVGIG (reference sequence). The CDR3 nucleotides read TGTGCCTGGAGTGTACGGTCCAGACTTAGCAATCAGCCCCAGCATTTT. This encodes CAWSVRSRLSNQPQHF.

The CDR3 DNA sequence: TGTGCCAGCAGTTTTGACAGGGGTGCTTTCTTT. It specifies CASSFDRGAFF. This chain joins TRBV28 and TRBJ1-1; 8 positions match TRBD1. Per the germline V gene, CDR1 is MDHEN and CDR2 is SYDVKM. CDR3 length: 11 residues. The ends lost 3 bases at V and 11 bases at J; junction bases unmatched: 2.

This chain joins TRBV7-9 and TRBJ2-2; 9 positions match TRBD2. V dropped 5 bases and J dropped 4; count of bases not matched to a gene: 14. In germline, CDR1 is SEHNR, CDR2 FQNEAQ (reference sequence). There are 18 residues in the CDR3. This CDR3 reads CASSPPSAGGPVTGELFF. The CDR3, as DNA: TGTGCCAGCAGCCCACCATCGGCGGGAGGGCCGGTCACCGGGGAGCTGTTTTTT.

The chain couples TRBV5-4 to TRBJ2-7, with 8 bases fitting TRBD1. The CDR3 covers 15 residues. Trimming at V came to 3 bases and at J to 2 bases, leaving 7 bases not matched to a gene. Germline CDR1 SGHNT, CDR2 YYREEE (reference sequence). The DNA of the CDR3 is TGTGCCAGCAGCTCTCCCACGACAGGGGCCTACGAGCAGTACTTC. Protein sequence: CASSSPTTGAYEQYF.

The V call is TRBV9, the J call TRBJ1-3; perhaps TRBD1 as D (6 bases). Trimming took 0 bases from V and 0 from J, leaving 7 bases between them. Germline CDR1 is SGDLS and CDR2 is YYNGEE. This CDR3 region has 15 residues. The CDR3 DNA sequence: TGTGCCAGCAGCGTAGACAGGGACTCTGGAAACACCATATATTTT. It is translated as CASSVDRDSGNTIYF. Drawing the rest from reference TRBV9 and TRBJ1-3, the complete variable domain is DSGVTQTPKHLITATGQRVTLRCSPRSGDLSVYWYQQSLDQGLQFLIQYYNGEERAKGNILERFSAQQFPDLHSELNLSSLELGDSALYFCASSVDRDSGNTIYFGEGSWLTVV.

V gene TRBV29-1 combines with J gene TRBJ2-7, with TRBD1 identical over 7 bases. J lost 4 bases, V lost 8 bases, and 8 bases had no gene match. Germline-derived CDR1 and CDR2 are SQVTM and ANQGSEA. CDR3 length: 12 residues. In DNA, the CDR3 is TGCAGCTCCCGGGACAGCGAATACGAGCAGTACTTC. Translation: CSSRDSEYEQYF.

The chain combines TRBV11-2 with TRBJ2-5; TRBD1 is a possible D gene (5 bases). The V end was cut by 5 bases, the J end by 2 bases, with 9 bases between. Germline lookup yields CDR1 SGHAT and CDR2 FQNNGV. The CDR3 sequence is 13 residues long. The CDR3 DNA is TGTGCCAGCAGCCAACAGGATCAAGAGACCCAGTACTTC. Translated: CASSQQDQETQYF.

The V and J genes are TRBV19 and TRBJ2-5; D possibly corresponds to TRBD2 (6 bases). Germline assignment: CDR1 LNHDA and CDR2 SQIVND (reference sequence). This CDR3 comprises 17 residues. With 5 bases removed from V and 7 bases from J, the gap between germline ends came to 26 bases. The CDR3 is CASSPELSARDWGTQYF. The CDR3 DNA follows: TGTGCCAGTAGTCCCGAACTCAGTGCCCGGGACTGGGGGACCCAGTACTTC.

The chain uses TRBV4-2 and TRBJ2-1, with TRBD2 matching over 7 bases. CDR3 length: 19 residues. From germline, CDR1 is LGHNA and CDR2 YNFKEQ. V was clipped by 0 bases and J by 6 bases; unmatched bases: 17. In DNA form, the CDR3 reads TGTGCCAGCAGCCAAGACCATTCGGGCGGGAGATCCCCTTTCAATGAGCAGTTCTTC. Translated: CASSQDHSGGRSPFNEQFF.